This T cell receptor beta chain emerged from a study of cytomegalovirus exposure and HLA in healthy donors. Sequencing was performed with immunoSEQ multiplex PCR; in TCRdb, only in-frame clones are kept and a portion is missing. The top ten clones hold 3% of a sample with approximately 150,000 clones, about 90% of them seen once. In regard to this clone: Antigen unknown.

The study, taken as a whole, reports: It was found in a later analysis that first-cohort TCR clusters tended to co-occur in the 90 to 150 validation repertoires.

Trimming took 6 bases from V and 8 from J; bases not matched to a gene: 11. Germline V gene data show CDR1 as MNHNS and CDR2 as SASEGT. CDR3 length equals 15 residues. This sequence joins TRBV6-1 and TRBJ1-4; TRBD1 matches at 8 bases. This TCR was recovered from a woman in her late teens or twenties in good health and CMV-seropositive. The sequenced sample was PBMCs. The CDR3 region is CASSDGQGGGEKLFF. DNA for the CDR3: TGTGCCAGCAGCGATGGACAGGGAGGAGGGGAAAAACTGTTTTTT.